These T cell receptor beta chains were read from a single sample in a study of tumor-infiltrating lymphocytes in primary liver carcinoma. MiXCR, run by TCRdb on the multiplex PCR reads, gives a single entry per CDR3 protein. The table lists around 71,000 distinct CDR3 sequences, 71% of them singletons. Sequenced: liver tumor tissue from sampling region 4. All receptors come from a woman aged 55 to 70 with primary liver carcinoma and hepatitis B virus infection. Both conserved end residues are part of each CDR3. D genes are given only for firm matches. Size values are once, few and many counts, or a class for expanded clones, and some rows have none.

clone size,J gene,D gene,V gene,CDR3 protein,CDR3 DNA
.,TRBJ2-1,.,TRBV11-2,CASSTRPREFF,TGTGCCAGCAGCACGAGACCTCGCGAGTTCTTC
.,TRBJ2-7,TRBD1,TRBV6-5,CANSSSQHRGPSYEQYF,TGTGCCAACAGTTCCTCGCAACACAGGGGGCCTTCCTACGAGCAGTACTTC
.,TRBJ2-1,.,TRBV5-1,CTSSLDALNNEQFF,TGCACGAGCAGCTTGGACGCCCTCAACAATGAGCAGTTCTTC
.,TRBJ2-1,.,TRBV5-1,CASSLEGEPYKEQLF,TGCGCCAGCAGCTTGGAGGGGGAACCTTACAAAGAGCAGCTCTTC
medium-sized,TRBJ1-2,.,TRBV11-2,CASSLEGGTNYGYTF,TGTGCCAGCAGCTTAGAAGGGGGGACTAACTATGGCTACACCTTC
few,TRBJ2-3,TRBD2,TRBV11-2,CARSPGLAGPDTQYF,TGTGCCAGAAGCCCTGGACTAGCTGGCCCTGATACGCAGTATTTT
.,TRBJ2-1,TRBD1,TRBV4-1,CASSQDLRGQYEQFF,TGCGCCAGCAGCCAAGATCTTAGGGGGCAATATGAGCAGTTCTTC
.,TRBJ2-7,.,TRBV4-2,CTSSQDSDGAYEQYF,TGTACCAGCAGCCAAGACTCGGACGGGGCCTACGAGCAGTACTTC
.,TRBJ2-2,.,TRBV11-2,CDSRPPQGPTGELFF,TGTGACAGCAGGCCTCCGCAAGGACCGACTGGGGAGCTGTTTTTT
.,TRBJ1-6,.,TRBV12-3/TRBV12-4,CASSAQGGNSPLHF,TGTGCCAGTAGTGCACAGGGCGGTAATTCACCCCTCCACTTT
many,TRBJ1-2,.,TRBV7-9,CASSLSQGTSGYTF,TGTGCCAGCAGCCTGAGCCAGGGCACCTCCGGCTACACCTTC
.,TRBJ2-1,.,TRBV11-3,CASSSGARTMGNEQFF,TGTGCCAGCAGCTCCGGGGCGCGGACCATGGGCAATGAGCAGTTCTTC
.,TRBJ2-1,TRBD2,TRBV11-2,CVSSLGLVVGGSNEQFF,TGCGTCAGCAGCTTAGGTCTGGTAGTGGGAGGGTCGAATGAGCAGTTCTTC
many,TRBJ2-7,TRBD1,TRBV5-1,CASSLAGTGIYEQYF,TGCGCCAGCAGCTTGGCCGGGACAGGGATCTACGAGCAGTACTTC
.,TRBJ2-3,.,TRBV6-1,CARAVAETDTQYF,TGTGCCCGCGCGGTGGCCGAGACAGATACTCAGTATTTT
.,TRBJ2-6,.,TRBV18,CASSRQNSGANVMTF,TGTGCCAGCTCAAGACAGAACTCTGGGGCCAACGTCATGACTTTC
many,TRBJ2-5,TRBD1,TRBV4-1,CASSQEVGGRETQYF,TGCGCCAGCAGCCAAGAAGTAGGGGGCAGGGAGACCCAGTACTTC
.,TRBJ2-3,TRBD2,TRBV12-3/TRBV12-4,CASNDVGPGRAYTQYF,TGTGCTAGCAATGACGTGGGGCCAGGGAGGGCCTATACGCAGTATTTT
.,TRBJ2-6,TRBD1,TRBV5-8,CASRELGQGLHSGANVLSF,TGTGCCAGCAGGGAGCTTGGACAGGGCCTCCACTCTGGGGCCAACGTCCTGAGTTTC
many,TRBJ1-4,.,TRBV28,CASSLFHSLGTVNEKLFF,TGTGCCAGCAGTTTATTCCATTCTCTCGGGACGGTAAATGAAAAACTGTTTTTT
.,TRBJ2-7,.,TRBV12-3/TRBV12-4,CARRFSSYEQYF,TGTGCCAGGAGGTTCAGCTCCTATGAGCAGTACTTC
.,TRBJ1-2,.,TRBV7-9,CASSLMSAASHGYTF,TGTGCCAGCAGCTTAATGTCGGCAGCTAGCCATGGCTACACCTTC
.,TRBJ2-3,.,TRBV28,CASPKPETRSTDTQYF,TGTGCCAGCCCCAAACCCGAGACAAGGAGCACAGATACGCAGTATTTT
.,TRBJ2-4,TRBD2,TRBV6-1,CTSSEVSGSLNIQYF,TGTACCAGCAGTGAAGTCAGCGGGAGCTTGAACATTCAGTACTTC
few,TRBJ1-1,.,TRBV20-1,CSAREWKGNTEAFF,TGCAGTGCTAGAGAGTGGAAGGGTAACACTGAAGCTTTCTTT
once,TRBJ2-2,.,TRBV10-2,CASSAHRDMNTGELFF,TGCGCCAGCAGTGCGCACCGGGACATGAACACTGGGGAGCTGTTTTTT
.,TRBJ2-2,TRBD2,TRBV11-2,CASTSGLAGGPSGELRF,TGTGCCAGCACCTCGGGACTAGCGGGAGGGCCCAGCGGGGAGCTGCGTTTT
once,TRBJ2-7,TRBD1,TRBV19,CASGGQESYEQYF,TGTGCCAGTGGGGGACAGGAGAGCTACGAGCAGTACTTC
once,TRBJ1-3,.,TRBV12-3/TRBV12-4,CVSSRQENSGNTIYF,TGTGTCAGCAGTCGACAGGAAAACTCTGGAAACACCATATATTTT
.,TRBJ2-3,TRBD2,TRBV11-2,CASSPGLAGPDMQYF,TGTGCTAGCAGTCCTGGACTAGCGGGCCCAGATATGCAGTATTTT